These 27 T cell receptor beta chains were sequenced from one sample in a study of breast tumors, draining lymph nodes, adjacent tissues. Via MiXCR, TCRdb re-called the multiplex PCR reads, giving one row per CDR3 protein. This sample has some 130,000 distinct CDR3 sequences, with 15% to 20% found just once. Axillary draining lymph nodes of breast cancer patients supplied the node samples. Input material: axillary lymph node tissue. These receptors were collected from a female donor with breast cancer. Some clones in this sample may be carry-over from other donors' samples.

In its sample, this clonotype was seen once. This sequence may be a read error, since a much larger clone differs from it by one base. This rearrangement joins TRBV7-8 to TRBJ2-1, with D possibly TRBD2 on 6 matching bases. The CDR3 length is 14 residues. Germline assignment: CDR1 SGHVS and CDR2 FQNEAQ. Trimming removed 1 base from V and 12 bases from J, with 16 bases in between. DNA of the CDR3: TGTGCCAGCAGCTTAGAGGGGAGGTTCGATGGGCAGTTCTTC. Its protein product is CASSLEGRFDGQFF. The full variable domain, its missing parts supplied by reference TRBV7-8 and TRBJ2-1, is GAGVSQSPRYKVAKRGQDVALRCDPISGHVSLFWYQQALGQGPEFLTYFQNEAQLDKSGLPSDRFFAERPEGSVSTLKIQRTQQEDSAVYLCASSLEGRFDGQFFGPGTRLTVL.

This clonotype was counted many times. This chain connects TRBV18 to TRBJ1-4; no clear D gene. Germline assignment: CDR1 KGHSH and CDR2 LQKENI. The CDR3 runs 13 residues. The germline V and J ends were trimmed by 6 bases and 11 bases, with 16 bases remaining between them. CDR3 protein: CASSRLPVGKLFF. The CDR3 bases are TGTGCCAGCTCGCGCCTCCCCGTTGGGAAACTGTTTTTT.

This clonotype was seen ten or more times. The chain links TRBV12-3 or TRBV12-4 to TRBJ2-7; maybe TRBD2 (5 bases). The V end was cut by 6 bases, the J end by 3 bases, with 15 bases between. This CDR3 is built from 14 residues. CDR3 bases: TGTGCCAGCAGCCTCAAGGCTAGCCACTACGAGCAGTACTTC. It is translated as CASSLKASHYEQYF.

There are many counts of this clonotype. The chain employs TRBV11-2 and TRBJ2-7, with 14 bases lining up with TRBD2. CDR3 length equals 15 residues. Unmatched junction bases numbered 5, after V lost 5 bases and J lost 5 bases. CDR1 and CDR2 (germline): SGHAT, FQNNGV. For the CDR3, the DNA is TGTGCCAGCAGCAAAGGGACTAGCGGGAGTAACGAGCAGTACTTC. It encodes CASSKGTSGSNEQYF.

This clonotype was observed at least ten times. The chain uses TRBV27 and TRBJ1-6; tentatively, D is TRBD1 (5 bases). Germline lookup yields CDR1 MNHEY and CDR2 SMNVEV (reference sequence). This CDR3 is 15 amino acids long. The germline V and J ends were trimmed by 2 bases and 7 bases, with 12 bases remaining between them. The CDR3 DNA reads as TGTGCCAGCAGTTTACAATACAGGTCAAATTCACCCCTCCACTTT. Residues: CASSLQYRSNSPLHF.

This clonotype was found many times. The chain is built from TRBV10-2 and TRBJ1-6; tentative D call: TRBD1 (6 bases). V was cut by 7 bases and J by 8 bases, with 12 bases left in between. Germline values: CDR1 WSHSY, CDR2 SAAADI. The CDR3 covers 13 residues. CDR3 in DNA: TGCGCCAGCATCGGACAGCAGGATTCACCCCTCCACTTT. Amino acid sequence: CASIGQQDSPLHF.

This clonotype was detected only a few times. The rearrangement links TRBV7-2 to TRBJ2-6; 7 nucleotides match TRBD2. The CDR3 runs 16 residues. The junction had 0 bases not matched to a gene; V was cut back by 1 base and J by 0 bases. Germline assignment: CDR1 SGHTA and CDR2 FQGNSA. The CDR3 reads CASSLGGGSGANVLTF. The CDR3 nucleotides are TGTGCCAGCAGCTTAGGGGGGGGCTCTGGGGCCAACGTCCTGACTTTC. Full variable domain (missing parts from reference TRBV7-2 and TRBJ2-6): GAGVSQSPSNKVTEKGKDVELRCDPISGHTALYWYRQSLGQGLEFLIYFQGNSAPDKSGLPSDRFSAERTGGSVSTLTIQRTQQEDSAVYLCASSLGGGSGANVLTFGAGSRLTVL.

This clonotype showed up many times. J is TRBJ2-7 and V is TRBV9; TRBD2 matches at 8 bases. This CDR3 region has 17 residues. Germline lookup yields CDR1 SGDLS and CDR2 YYNGEE. V lost 3 bases and J lost 3; bases outside the gene matches: 14. The CDR3 is CASSERAGGREDYEQYF. The CDR3 region has the DNA TGTGCCAGCAGCGAGAGAGCCGGGGGGCGGGAGGACTACGAGCAGTACTTC.

This clonotype was counted many times. The chain combines TRBV10-2 with TRBJ2-3; D gene ambiguous. V dropped 6 bases and J dropped 8 bases, with 15 bases sitting between them. CDR3 length equals 13 residues. CDR1 is WSHSY, CDR2 SAAADI, per germline. The DNA of the CDR3 is TGCGCCAGCAGCGAATTCACAACCCCTACGCAGTATTTT. Translation: CASSEFTTPTQYF.

This clonotype occurred many times. As DNA, the CDR3 is TGCGCCAGCAGTGTAGCGGGAGGCACCGGGGAGCTGTTTTTT. Its translation: CASSVAGGTGELFF. This chain joins TRBV10-1 and TRBJ2-2, with 10 bases fitting TRBD2. Unmatched junction bases numbered 0, after V lost 4 bases and J lost 4 bases. This CDR3 region has 14 residues. Germline V gives CDR1 WNHNN, CDR2 SYGVQD (reference sequence).

This clonotype came up many times. The rearrangement links TRBV12-3 or TRBV12-4 to TRBJ2-1; 9 bases fit TRBD2. Trimming took 8 bases from V and 8 from J; bases not matched to a gene: 13. The length of the CDR3 is 15 residues. The CDR3 is CASSRGREGGDEQFF. CDR3 coding DNA: TGTGCCAGCTCGCGAGGGCGGGAGGGCGGCGATGAGCAGTTCTTC.

Regarding this clonotype: No conserved phenylalanine or tryptophan ends this CDR3, so it is likely a read error. The chain couples TRBV13 to TRBJ1-6; 9 positions agree with TRBD1. Germline V gene lookup returns CDR1 PRHDT and CDR2 FYEKMQ (reference sequence). The V and J ends lost 5 bases and 7 bases, in that order; junction bases with no gene match: 6. The CDR3 has 15 residues. DNA for the CDR3: TGTGCCAGCAGCCCGGGGACAGGGTGGAATTCACCCCTCCACTTG. This translates into CASSPGTGWNSPLHL.

This clonotype was detected a few times. J is TRBJ2-2 and V is TRBV24-1; unclear D gene. This CDR3 has 15 residues. Germline CDR1 reads KGHDR; CDR2 reads SFDVKD. Trimming pared 6 bases from V and 2 bases from J, leaving 12 bases between. This CDR3 is CATSYGLRNTGELFF. CDR3 bases: TGTGCCACCAGTTATGGCCTCAGAAACACCGGGGAGCTGTTTTTT.

In this sample, this clonotype turned up many times. The chain couples TRBV7-3 to TRBJ2-1, with TRBD1 identical over 10 bases. The germline gives CDR1 SGHTA, CDR2 FQGTGA. This CDR3 has 19 residues. The trim removed 4 bases at V and 8 bases at J, leaving 20 bases unmatched. CDR3 region: CASSSTGSGTGVFNDEQFF. DNA for the CDR3: TGTGCCAGCAGCTCGACGGGGTCCGGGACAGGGGTTTTCAACGATGAGCAGTTCTTC. The full variable domain, rest sourced from reference TRBV7-3 and TRBJ2-1, is GAGVSQTPSNKVTEKGKYVELRCDPISGHTALYWYRQSLGQGPEFLIYFQGTGAADDSGLPNDRFFAVRPEGSVSTLKIQRTERGDSAVYLCASSSTGSGTGVFNDEQFFGPGTRLTVL.

This clonotype was counted ten times or more. This chain joins TRBV10-3 and TRBJ2-5, with a weak D call TRBD1 (8 bases). Germline CDR1 and CDR2: ENHRY and SYGVKD. The CDR3 extends over 15 amino acids. V dropped 3 bases and J dropped 3 bases, with 14 bases sitting between them. The CDR3 DNA reads TGTGCCATCAGTGATCACAGGGGGAGGGAAGAGACCCAGTACTTC. This codes for CAISDHRGREETQYF.

This clonotype was detected many times. The rearrangement links TRBV6-6 to TRBJ1-4; TRBD1 matches 9 bases. The germline gives CDR1 MNHNY, CDR2 SVGAGI (reference sequence). V dropped 6 bases and J dropped 5; count of bases not matched to a gene: 7. CDR3 size: 15 residues. CDR3 sequence (DNA): TGTGCCAGCAGCCGATCGGGACAGGGAAATGAAAAACTGTTTTTT. The encoded protein is CASSRSGQGNEKLFF.

This clonotype was counted ten times or more. The rearrangement uses TRBV3-1 and TRBJ2-1; TRBD2 matches 10 bases. The germline V gene encodes CDR1 LGHDT and CDR2 YNNKEL (reference sequence). This CDR3 has 14 amino acids. The V gene end was trimmed by 8 bases and the J gene end by 10 bases; junction bases not matched to a gene: 11. In DNA form, the CDR3 reads TGTGCCAGCGGCCCGATTGGTAGCGGGAGGGAGCAGTTCTTC. This sequence encodes CASGPIGSGREQFF.

This clonotype was seen at least ten times. Here the CDR3 DNA reads TGCAGCGGCAAAATAGGGGATGGCTACACCTTC. It encodes CSGKIGDGYTF. The V and J genes are TRBV29-1 and TRBJ1-2; weak D call: TRBD1 (5 bases). Trimming took off 7 bases at V and 6 bases at J, with 12 bases between the two ends. CDR1 SQVTM and CDR2 ANQGSEA come from the germline V gene. The CDR3 has 11 residues.

This clonotype showed up many times. The gene calls are TRBV13 and TRBJ1-2; TRBD1 might be the D (5 bases). The V end lost 5 bases, the J end lost 7 bases, and 17 bases lay between the germline ends. Per germline, CDR1 PRHDT and CDR2 FYEKMQ (reference sequence). The CDR3 extends over 14 amino acids. The CDR3 bases are TGTGCCAGCAGCCCGGGACGGTCTGAAACTGGCTACACCTTC. It yields the protein CASSPGRSETGYTF.

Remarks on this clonotype: A much larger clone lies a single base off, so this may be a read error. V usage is TRBV25-1 and J usage is TRBJ1-3, with 8 nucleotides matching TRBD1. Germline V gene lookup returns CDR1 MGHDK and CDR2 SYGVNS. This CDR3 has 15 amino acids. V lost 11 bases to trimming and J lost 0 bases; unmatched junction nucleotides: 9. CDR3 nucleotides: TGTGCCGGCTGGGGGACAGGCAACTCTGGAAACACCATATATTTT. Amino acids: CAGWGTGNSGNTIYF.

Ten or more counts support this clonotype. The chain is built from TRBV18 and TRBJ1-5, with D unresolved. This CDR3 contains 14 residues. The V gene's germline CDR1 is KGHSH and CDR2 LQKENI. V was trimmed by 2 bases and J by 1 base, leaving 6 bases between them. The chain's CDR3 is CASSPGVSNQPQHF. DNA of the CDR3: TGTGCCAGCTCACCAGGGGTGAGCAATCAGCCCCAGCATTTT.

The table lists this clonotype with many counts. This rearrangement joins TRBV20-1 to TRBJ1-5, with 9 bases identical to TRBD1. Germline V lookup: CDR1 DFQATT, CDR2 SNEGSKA (reference sequence). The CDR3 has 15 amino acids. V lost 3 bases and J lost 3; bases outside the gene matches: 6. CDR3 sequence: CSASFGTGYNQPQHF. The CDR3 DNA is TGCAGTGCTAGTTTCGGGACAGGGTACAATCAGCCCCAGCATTTT.

Remarks on this clonotype: Just one base apart from a much larger clone, this may be a read error. The chain joins TRBV20-1 to TRBJ1-2; no clear D. There are 15 residues in the CDR3. Germline CDR1 reads DFQATT; CDR2 reads SNEGSKA (reference sequence). V shed 0 bases and J shed 8 bases, with 19 bases lying between them. In DNA form, the CDR3 reads TGCAGTGCTAGAGAGAGTGGGAATCGGGTGAGGGGCTACACCTTC. Its protein is CSARESGNRVRGYTF.

This clonotype was recorded at least ten times. The chain links TRBV24-1 to TRBJ2-1; 13 bases are a match to TRBD2. V gave up 7 bases and J gave up 6 bases; unmatched junction bases: 8. The germline V gene encodes CDR1 KGHDR and CDR2 SFDVKD. The CDR3 is 16 amino acids. The DNA for the CDR3 is TGTGCCACCAGGAAAGGGACTAGCGGGAACCCCAATGAGCAGTTCTTC. Protein sequence: CATRKGTSGNPNEQFF.

In its sample, this clonotype was seen many times. This chain connects TRBV10-1 to TRBJ1-4; D gene unclear. Trimming removed 0 bases from V and 11 bases from J, with 16 bases in between. Per germline, CDR1 WNHNN and CDR2 SYGVQD (reference sequence). This CDR3 has 15 amino acids. DNA of the CDR3: TGCGCCAGCAGTGAGTCGATAGAAAACGGCGGGAAACTGTTTTTT. Translating gives CASSESIENGGKLFF.

As to this clonotype: This sequence may be a read error, since a much larger clone differs from it by one base. V is TRBV7-9 and J is TRBJ1-2; TRBD1 matches at 11 bases. Looked up from germline, CDR1 is SEHNR and CDR2 is FQNEAQ (reference sequence). CDR3 length: 16 residues. The CDR3 reads CAGSLGGDRGGYGYTF. Written as DNA, the CDR3 is TGTGCCGGCAGCTTAGGTGGGGACAGGGGGGGATATGGCTACACCTTC.

Many counts were recorded for this clonotype. The CDR3 reads CSARDGGLAGGEQFF. In DNA form, the CDR3 reads TGCAGTGCTAGAGATGGAGGACTAGCGGGAGGTGAGCAGTTCTTC. The chain employs TRBV20-1 and TRBJ2-1; 14 bases match TRBD2. CDR3 length: 15 amino acids. The trim removed 0 bases at V and 9 bases at J, leaving 4 bases unmatched. Germline V gene lookup returns CDR1 DFQATT and CDR2 SNEGSKA (reference sequence).